This TCR beta chain was sequenced in a study of blood T cell repertoires in COVID-19. Study context: Italy, Spain and the United States were the sources of the convalescent and acute COVID-19 samples. The cDNA or gDNA used as material had been derived from T cells, B-cell-depleted T cells, or PBMCs.

The authors' processing: From reference gene primer amplification, estimates of nucleated cell counts were derived. Clones were sequenced by immunoSEQ multiplex PCR, and TCRdb holds only the in-frame ones, with some missing. Clone size and V and J calls were adopted from that table, with D and trimming inferred from the DNA. The sample carries approximately 38,000 clones, about nine tenths recorded once. The CDR3 extends over 14 amino acids. V lost 4 bases to trimming and J lost 1 base; unmatched junction nucleotides: 2. Germline-derived CDR1 and CDR2 are SGHNT and YYREEE (reference sequence). The clonotype comes from a woman of 80 years or more with acute or convalescent COVID-19. J is TRBJ2-3 and V is TRBV5-4; 8 bases align to TRBD2. Material: peripheral blood. CDR3 sequence (DNA): TGTGCCAGCAGCCATAGCGGGGGCACAGATACGCAGTATTTT. Translation gives CASSHSGGTDTQYF. The variable domain in full, completed from reference TRBV5-4 and TRBJ2-3, reads ETGVTQSPTHLIKTRGQQVTLRCSSQSGHNTVSWYQQALGQGPQFIFQYYREEENGRGNFPPRFSGLQFPNYSSELNVNALELDDSALYLCASSHSGGTDTQYFGPGTRLTVL.